Here is one T cell receptor (beta chain) with its context. What it binds is unknown. Autoimmune disease history or systemic immunosuppression excluded patients. Using immunoSEQ multiplex PCR, the repertoire was profiled, and TCRdb retains in-frame clones only, with some absent. Here the sample spans 52,000 or so clones, around 82% being singletons. This entry is derived from a study of OX40 agonist ivuxolimab in advanced cancers. Whole-study results and caveats: Those patients achieving a partial response at 0.1-3.0 mg/kg showed among the lowest clonal expansion. The study observed clonal expansion of CD4+ and CD8+ blood T cells by week 6 at 0.1 to 3.0 mg/kg.

The CDR3 runs 17 residues. V shed 2 bases, J shed 4 bases, and the junction held 13 bases outside the gene matches. Germline V gene data show CDR1 as MDHEN and CDR2 as SYDVKM. The specimen comprised CD4+ or CD8+ T cells sorted from blood, sampled in a trial of the OX40 agonist ivuxolimab. The chain couples TRBV28 to TRBJ2-7, with 8 nucleotides matching TRBD2. The sequence derives from an adult with an advanced solid tumor such as melanoma, head and neck, liver or kidney cancer. The CDR3 region is CASSLAAGGQIHYEQYF. The CDR3 DNA is TGTGCCAGCAGTTTAGCCGCGGGAGGACAGATTCATTACGAGCAGTACTTC. Complete variable domain (other parts from reference TRBV28 and TRBJ2-7): DVKVTQSSRYLVKRTGEKVFLECVQDMDHENMFWYRQDPGLGLRLIYFSYDVKMKEKGDIPEGYSVSREKKERFSLILESASTNQTSMYLCASSLAAGGQIHYEQYFGPGTRLTVT.